The 10 T cell receptor beta chains below were found in one sample sequenced in a study of shared clonotypes between healthy human individuals. Sequencing used immunoSEQ multiplex PCR; TCRdb keeps in-frame clones, though not all of them. The data hold around 690,000 clones, with about 92% observed a single time. Sequencing was done on a sample of memory CD8+ T cells from PBMCs. The subset denotes: CD45RO+ cells pooled with CCR7-negative TemRA cells. The receptor source for this set is a man younger than 35 in good health. Some clones in this sample may be carry-over from other donors' samples.

The J gene is TRBJ2-7, the V gene TRBV2, with D hard to call. V lost 0 bases, J lost 4 bases, and 7 bases lay in between. The CDR3 is 13 amino acids. CDR1 SNHLY and CDR2 FYNNEI come from the germline V gene. CDR3 sequence (DNA): TGTGCCAGCAGTGAAGCCGCGCCGTACGAGCAGTACTTC. Translated, it gives CASSEAAPYEQYF.

V and J are TRBV29-1 and TRBJ2-3; D remains ambiguous. Per the germline V gene, CDR1 is SQVTM and CDR2 is ANQGSEA. The germline V and J ends were trimmed by 4 bases and 2 bases, with 7 bases remaining between them. The CDR3 extends over 12 amino acids. The CDR3 loop is CSVVRHTDTQYF. DNA for the CDR3: TGCAGCGTTGTGAGACACACAGATACGCAGTATTTT.

Here the CDR3 reads CASSFNGPYEQYF. CDR3 bases: TGTGCCAGCAGTTTTAACGGGCCCTACGAGCAGTACTTC. The chain has TRBV27 and TRBJ2-7; no clear D. Germline CDR1 and CDR2: MNHEY and SMNVEV (reference sequence). Trimming left V 3 bases short and J 2 bases short, with 8 bases between. This CDR3 comprises 13 residues.

Concerning this clone itself: One end of the junction fails to match germline, which may point to a read error. This specimen includes other DNA sequences encoding the same CDR3. This sequence joins TRBV5-1 and TRBJ2-7; 7 nucleotides line up with TRBD1. CDR1 is SGHRS and CDR2 is YFSETQ in the germline V gene. This CDR3 is built from 15 residues. Written as DNA, the CDR3 is TGTGCCAGCAGCGCCCTCGGGACAGACTCCTACGAGCAGTACTTC. Translated: CASSALGTDSYEQYF.

The V and J genes are TRBV19 and TRBJ2-3, with D possibly being TRBD1 (5 bases). Between the trimmed V and J ends, which lost 4 bases and 3 bases, there was a span of 11 bases. This CDR3 is 14 amino acids long. Germline values: CDR1 LNHDA, CDR2 SQIVND (reference sequence). CDR3 amino acids: CASSRAGSTDTQYF. As DNA, the CDR3 is TGTGCCAGTAGTAGGGCAGGGTCTACAGATACGCAGTATTTT.

The chain is built from TRBV28 and TRBJ2-7; TRBD1 is a possible D gene (5 bases). In germline, CDR1 is MDHEN, CDR2 SYDVKM. V was shortened by 6 bases and J by 3 bases, with 18 bases between the two germline ends. CDR3 length: 15 residues. CDR3 coding DNA: TGTGCCAGCAGACAGCCGGACACGGGTTTCTACGAGCAGTACTTC. It translates to CASRQPDTGFYEQYF.

V usage is TRBV27 and J usage is TRBJ2-5; D could derive from TRBD1 or TRBD2 (5 bases each). Germline-derived CDR1 and CDR2 are MNHEY and SMNVEV (reference sequence). The CDR3 is 14 amino acids. Trimming stripped 3 bases from V and 7 bases from J, with 15 bases between. CDR3 in DNA: TGTGCCAGCAGTTTCGCGACAGACTATGGGACCCAGTACTTC. Its translation is CASSFATDYGTQYF.

This chain joins TRBV5-1 and TRBJ2-1, with 14 bases identical to TRBD2. Looked up from germline, CDR1 is SGHRS and CDR2 is YFSETQ. V trimming: 5 bases; J trimming: 1 base; junction bases outside the gene matches: 8. This CDR3 is built from 18 residues. This chain's CDR3 is CASSLTSGREWSYNEQFF. In DNA form, the CDR3 reads TGCGCCAGCAGTTTGACTAGCGGGAGGGAATGGTCCTACAATGAGCAGTTCTTC.

The CDR3 bases are TGTGCCAGCAGTTTAGTGTGGACAGGGGCCGGAGGGGACGAGCAGTACTTC. Amino acid sequence: CASSLVWTGAGGDEQYF. This chain links TRBV28 with TRBJ2-7, with 9 nucleotides matching TRBD1. Losses at the gene ends were 2 bases for V and 5 bases for J; bases not matched to a gene: 13. Per germline, CDR1 MDHEN and CDR2 SYDVKM. This CDR3 is built from 17 residues.

Only a few counts were recorded for this clone. The chain joins TRBV7-3 to TRBJ1-1; 7 nucleotides align to TRBD1. Germline V gives CDR1 SGHTA, CDR2 FQGTGA. The junction had 7 bases not matched to a gene; V was cut back by 4 bases and J by 11 bases. The CDR3 loop spans 12 amino acids. In nucleotides, the CDR3 is TGTGCCAGCAGCTCCCTCAGACAGGGCGCTTTCTTT. Protein sequence: CASSSLRQGAFF.